The rows below give T cell receptor beta chains drawn from one sample of a study of early T cells in non-severe SARS-CoV-2 infection. TCRdb reprocessed the 5' RACE reads with MiXCR, giving one entry per CDR3 protein. The table shows under 85,000 distinct CDR3 sequences, with about 9% occurring only once. The source material was whole blood. These receptors all stem from an adult who was a healthcare worker with PCR-confirmed SARS-CoV-2 infection or an uninfected control (not recorded which). The CDR3 runs from the conserved cysteine through the conserved F or W. D genes are given only for firm matches. The size entry is marked missing in some rows and otherwise reads once, few, many or a size class.

>TRBV12-3/TRBV12-4|TRBJ2-2|NA|NA
TGTGCCAGCAGCTCCGGGGGCTTCGGGGAGCTGTTTTTT
CASSSGGFGELFF
>TRBV9|TRBJ2-3|NA|NA
TGTGCCAGCCAGGGAGTTGAGACAGATACGCAGTATTTT
CASQGVETDTQYF
>TRBV24-1|TRBJ2-5|few|NA
TGTGCCACCAGTCAAGAGACCCAGTACTTC
CATSQETQYF
>TRBV19|TRBJ1-2|many|NA
TGTGCCAGTACGTACGCGGGAGGCTACACCTTC
CASTYAGGYTF
>TRBV29-1|TRBJ1-1|many|NA
TGCAGCGTTGAGGGCCTGGGGGCTGAAGCTTTCTTT
CSVEGLGAEAFF
>TRBV27|TRBJ2-1|NA|NA
TGTGCCAGCAGTTTCCTCAGGGAATCCTACAATGAGCAGTTCTTC
CASSFLRESYNEQFF
>TRBV7-2|TRBJ2-7|many|TRBD1
TGTGCCAGCAGCTGGGTGGCTCCGGGACAGGGTTCGACCTACGAGCAGTACTTC
CASSWVAPGQGSTYEQYF
>TRBV2|TRBJ2-5|few|NA
TGTGCCAGCACTTCCCTAGGGGGATTCCGGACCCAGTACTTC
CASTSLGGFRTQYF
>TRBV19|TRBJ2-7|many|NA
TGTGCCAGTAGTGGAAGATATGGGAAGAACTACGAGCAGTACTTC
CASSGRYGKNYEQYF
>TRBV12-3/TRBV12-4|TRBJ2-3|few|TRBD2
TGTGCCAGCAGTTCCCGGGGGGGCCGGGATACGCAGTATTTT
CASSSRGGRDTQYF
>TRBV19|TRBJ1-4|many|NA
TGTGCCAGCTTGGACAGTCTGGAAAAACTGTTTTTT
CASLDSLEKLFF